This is a list of T cell receptor beta chains from one sample in a study of cytomegalovirus exposure and HLA in healthy donors. Some clones are missing from TCRdb's copy, which holds only in-frame ones; the method was immunoSEQ multiplex PCR. The sample consists of about 120,000 clones, about 86% of them appearing once. Specimen: PBMCs. The receptor source for this set is a woman aged 25 to 39 in good health and CMV-seronegative. Both conserved end residues are part of each CDR3. Each record gives: D gene, J gene, clone size, V gene, CDR3 protein, CDR3 DNA. D genes are given only for firm matches. Not every row has a clone size; where given, it reads once, few, many or a size class.

TRBD2	TRBJ2-7	NA	TRBV28	CASSFTLSGNAYEQYF	TGTGCCAGCAGTTTTACCTTGAGCGGGAACGCCTACGAGCAGTACTTC
NA	TRBJ2-7	few	TRBV5-1	CASSYDSVQAYEQYF	TGCGCCAGCAGCTATGATAGCGTTCAAGCCTACGAGCAGTACTTC
NA	TRBJ1-6	NA	TRBV7-2	CASSSSGTRNSPLHF	TGTGCCAGCAGCAGTTCCGGGACAAGGAATTCACCCCTCCACTTT
NA	TRBJ2-3	once	TRBV6-4	CASSDSGGGSTDTQYF	TGTGCCAGCAGTGACTCCGGGGGAGGAAGCACAGATACGCAGTATTTT
NA	TRBJ2-3	NA	TRBV28	CASSFGGSTDTQYF	TGTGCCAGCAGTTTCGGCGGTAGCACAGATACGCAGTATTTT
NA	TRBJ1-5	NA	TRBV23-1	CASTPTPGRGENQPQHF	TGCGCCAGCACCCCCACCCCGGGACGGGGGGAGAATCAGCCCCAGCATTTT
TRBD1	TRBJ1-1	NA	TRBV9	CASSVAGTGSEAFF	TGTGCCAGCAGCGTCGCCGGGACAGGCTCCGAAGCTTTCTTT
NA	TRBJ2-7	once	TRBV5-1	CASSSGAYEQYF	TGCGCCAGCAGCTCCGGGGCCTACGAGCAGTACTTC
TRBD2	TRBJ2-7	NA	TRBV19	CASRLTGTSDYEQYF	TGTGCCAGTAGACTAACCGGGACTAGCGACTACGAGCAGTACTTC
TRBD1	TRBJ2-7	NA	TRBV28	CASSPEGRDRGPEQYF	TGTGCCAGCAGTCCTGAGGGCCGGGACAGGGGGCCCGAGCAGTACTTC
TRBD1	TRBJ2-7	NA	TRBV10-3	CAIRPTGGFSYEQYF	TGTGCCATCAGACCGACAGGGGGGTTCTCCTACGAGCAGTACTTC
TRBD1	TRBJ2-5	NA	TRBV4-1	CASSQVWQGEETQYF	TGCGCCAGCAGCCAAGTGTGGCAGGGGGAAGAGACCCAGTACTTC
TRBD2	TRBJ2-5	NA	TRBV9	CASSATSGRAVPRETQYF	TGTGCCAGCAGCGCCACTAGCGGGAGGGCCGTGCCCCGCGAGACCCAGTACTTC
NA	TRBJ1-1	NA	TRBV6-1	CASSRSQFVAFF	TGTGCCAGCAGCCGGTCGCAATTTGTAGCTTTCTTT
NA	TRBJ1-4	NA	TRBV19	CASSIQFNEKLFF	TGTGCCAGTAGTATACAGTTTAATGAAAAACTGTTTTTT
NA	TRBJ2-5	NA	TRBV7-9	CSSSLFGTGLHQETQYF	TGTTCCAGCAGCTTATTCGGCACAGGGCTTCACCAAGAGACCCAGTACTTC
NA	TRBJ2-7	NA	TRBV21-1	CASSLRGLDEQYF	TGTGCCAGCAGCCTACGAGGCTTGGACGAGCAGTACTTC
TRBD1	TRBJ1-5	NA	TRBV2	CASNAGQGRNQPQHF	TGTGCCAGCAATGCCGGACAGGGGCGTAATCAGCCCCAGCATTTT
NA	TRBJ1-2	NA	TRBV18	CASSPRSAGVDGYTF	TGTGCCAGCTCACCCCGAAGTGCAGGGGTCGATGGCTACACCTTC
TRBD2	TRBJ2-7	NA	TRBV5-6	CASSQTSGDTYEQYF	TGTGCCAGCAGCCAGACTAGCGGGGACACCTACGAGCAGTACTTC
NA	TRBJ1-2	NA	TRBV19	CASSIGSAGRGYTF	TGTGCCAGTAGTATTGGATCGGCAGGGCGCGGCTACACCTTC
NA	TRBJ2-7	NA	TRBV7-2	CASSLEGSGLSYEQYF	TGTGCCAGCAGCTTAGAGGGGTCAGGTCTCTCTTACGAGCAGTACTTC
TRBD1	TRBJ1-2	NA	TRBV27	CASSLIGTGYGYTF	TGTGCCAGCAGTTTAATCGGGACAGGGTACGGCTACACCTTC
NA	TRBJ2-7	NA	TRBV7-6	CASSQTGRLSNEQYF	TGTGCCAGCAGTCAAACGGGAAGACTGTCGAACGAGCAGTACTTC
TRBD1	TRBJ2-7	once	TRBV11-2	CASSYDRAPYEQYF	TGTGCCAGCAGCTACGACAGGGCCCCCTACGAGCAGTACTTC
TRBD1	TRBJ2-3	NA	TRBV28	CASTGTVPTDTQYF	TGTGCCAGCACCGGGACAGTCCCAACAGATACGCAGTATTTT
TRBD2	TRBJ2-5	NA	TRBV7-2	CASSPGLAQETQYF	TGTGCCAGCAGCCCAGGACTAGCGCAAGAGACCCAGTACTTC
NA	TRBJ2-5	NA	TRBV29-1	CSVDQGFQETQYF	TGCAGCGTTGATCAGGGGTTCCAAGAGACCCAGTACTTC
TRBD1	TRBJ2-7	NA	TRBV28	CASSENRDRGYEQYF	TGTGCCAGCAGCGAAAACCGGGACAGGGGGTACGAGCAGTACTTC
NA	TRBJ1-2	NA	TRBV11-2	CASSPVRRGYYGYTF	TGTGCCAGCAGCCCCGTCCGGCGGGGGTACTATGGCTACACCTTC
TRBD2	TRBJ2-7	NA	TRBV6-1	CASGWASGRTYEQYF	TGTGCCAGTGGGTGGGCTAGCGGGAGGACCTACGAGCAGTACTTC
NA	TRBJ1-1	NA	TRBV7-8	CASSILHPREAFF	TGTGCCAGCAGCATACTTCACCCCCGAGAAGCTTTCTTT
NA	TRBJ2-3	NA	TRBV5-4	CASSLAQGADTQYF	TGTGCCAGCAGCTTGGCCCAAGGGGCAGATACGCAGTATTTT
TRBD1	TRBJ2-2	NA	TRBV5-4	CASSQGAEAGELFF	TGTGCCAGCAGCCAGGGGGCCGAGGCCGGGGAGCTGTTTTTT
NA	TRBJ2-1	NA	TRBV11-3	CASSSWGVQNEQFF	TGTGCCAGCAGCTCCTGGGGAGTCCAAAATGAGCAGTTCTTC